This T cell receptor beta chain was captured in a study of OX40 agonist ivuxolimab in advanced cancers. Turning to the study itself: Melanoma, hepatocellular carcinoma, head and neck or renal cell cancer occurred in dose-escalation patients. Study findings and constraints: At doses 0.1 to 3.0 mg/kg, CD4+ and CD8+ clones expanded.

The repertoire was sequenced with immunoSEQ multiplex PCR; TCRdb's copy has only in-frame clones and lacks some. This sample has 49,000 or so clones, with approximately 91% found just once. Sampling times: baseline, cycle 4 day 1, cycle 7 day 1. Germline lookup yields CDR1 SQVTM and CDR2 ANQGSEA. V was shortened by 8 bases and J by 0 bases, with 13 bases between the two germline ends. The CDR3 runs to 13 residues. With respect to this clone: Antigen unknown.

The sequencing used CD4+ or CD8+ T cells sorted from blood, collected in a trial of the OX40 agonist ivuxolimab. This chain connects TRBV29-1 to TRBJ1-2, with D unclear. The sequence derives from an adult with an advanced solid tumor such as melanoma, head and neck, liver or kidney cancer. The CDR3 loop reads CSFWTAANYGYTF. CDR3 DNA: TGCAGCTTTTGGACGGCTGCTAACTATGGCTACACCTTC. Drawing the rest from reference TRBV29-1 and TRBJ1-2, the complete variable domain is SAVISQKPSRDICQRGTSLTIQCQVDSQVTMMFWYRQQPGQSLTLIATANQGSEATYESGFVIDKFPISRPNLTFSTLTVSNMSPEDSSIYLCSFWTAANYGYTFGSGTRLTVV.